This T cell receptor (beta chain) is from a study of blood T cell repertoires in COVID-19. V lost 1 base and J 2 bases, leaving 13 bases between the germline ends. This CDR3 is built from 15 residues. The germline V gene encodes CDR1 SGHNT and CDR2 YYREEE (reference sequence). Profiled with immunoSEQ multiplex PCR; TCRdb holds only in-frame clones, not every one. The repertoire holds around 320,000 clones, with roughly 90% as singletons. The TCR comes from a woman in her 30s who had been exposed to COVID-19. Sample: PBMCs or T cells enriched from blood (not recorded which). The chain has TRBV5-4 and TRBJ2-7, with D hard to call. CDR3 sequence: CASSLSTKPTYEQYF. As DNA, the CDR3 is TGTGCCAGCAGCTTGTCTACGAAACCCACCTACGAGCAGTACTTC.